This record looks at one TCR beta chain sequence and its context. Its antigen is currently not known. No much larger clone exists at a distance of one base, and base qualities are not known. These data are taken from a study of T cells after yellow fever vaccination (dated by TCRdb to between 2019 and 2020). Turning to the overall study: The SMART-Seq v4 Ultra Low Input RNA kit was used to prepare libraries from fractions with low cell numbers. To follow T-cell clones before and after both primary and booster YFV17D yellow fever vaccination, bulk TCR alpha and beta repertoires underwent longitudinal sequencing. Two healthy male donors made up the cohort, one aged 18 to 30 years and the other aged 30 to 40 years. Bulk PBMC replicates and cell subsets were isolated from blood drawn at multiple timepoints before and after both primary and secondary immunization.

Per the publication, the treatment or condition label means: live attenuated yellow fever vaccine strain. At each blood-draw timepoint, two biological replicates of bulk PBMCs were collected. PBMCs were isolated from peripheral blood using a standard Ficoll-Paque protocol. RNA was extracted with TriZol from bulk PBMCs, CD4 and CD8 fractions, and dextramer-positive and dextramer-negative fractions. Summary of the overall study and its limitations: The secondary T-cell response was weaker than the primary response but faster, peaking on day 5 instead of day 15. A small fraction of clonotypes appeared in both the CD4 and CD8 compartments, likely as a result of convergent recombination. Only a couple of donors were included in the study, so the extent to which the findings can be generalized is limited. After the booster, most clones that had expanded after primary vaccination were detected again (about 97% of CD4 and over 75% of CD8), suggesting broad maintenance of memory. FACS-sorted repertoires could contain abundant contaminating clonotypes from the bulk population, so computational filtering was required.

The CDR3 goes from the cysteine to the phenylalanine over 15 residues. Here the CDR3 DNA is all that survives: 45 bases in frame from base 1. Per the germline V gene, MNHNS is the CDR1 and SASEGT is the CDR2. The V end loses 1 base and the J end loses 4 bases, and a stretch of 13 bases separates them. TCR cDNA was synthesized by 5'RACE template switching, through which a universal primer site and unique molecular identifiers were introduced. Priming for cDNA synthesis came from both the TCR alpha and TCR beta constant segments. Library amplification used two PCR steps, and the second PCR step added sample barcodes and sequencing adapters. Libraries were sequenced on Illumina HiSeq 2500 (2x100 bp) or NovaSeq (2x150 bp). The study's processing was this. Reads were demultiplexed and collapsed into UMI consensus sequences with MIGEC, and V(D)J alignment was performed with MiXCR. Vaccine-responding clonotypes were identified with edgeR using replicate PBMC samples, with FDR below 0.01 and a log2 fold change above 5 up to day 15 being required. Bulk clonotypes were assigned CD4 or CD8 identity according to which sequenced CD4 or CD8 repertoire held them at higher abundance. In-frame beta chains were kept once TCRdb had trimmed the public reads at Q25 with fastp and called clones with MiXCR. Every CDR3 protein is listed once, alongside the most common genes and DNA of its rows. TCRdb, not the authors, supplied the V and J calls. A total of some 500,000 distinct CDR3 sequences appear in this sample, approximately 12% of them only once. The top ten hold around 15% of the sample.

The chain was built from TRBV6-1 and TRBJ1-2, with no confident D gene call. Sequencing was performed on PBMCs, taken on the day of the yellow fever booster vaccination. The receptor was isolated from a man aged 25 to 40 who received the YFV17D yellow fever vaccine. The sequenced DNA is TGTGCCAGCAGTGAAGATGGTAGGTGGGCCTATGGCTACACCTTC. Its translation reads: CASSEDGRWAYGYTF.